This T cell receptor (beta chain) emerged from a study of T cells in Graves' hyperthyroidism and ophthalmopathy. The CDR3 consists of 18 residues. Germline CDR1 PRHDT, CDR2 FYEKMQ (reference sequence). The J segment lost 0 bases and the V segment lost 2 bases, leaving 9 bases of the junction unmatched. What was amplified from RNA transcripts were TCR beta CDR3 regions. First-round RT-PCR of the TCR CDR3 relied on the HTBI primer set. TCRdb re-called the multiplex PCR reads through MiXCR, storing one row per CDR3 protein. The table has 500,000 to 750,000 distinct CDR3 sequences, just over 45% seen once.

Sequencing was done on a sample of peripheral blood or thyroid tissue (not recorded which). The chain joins TRBV13 to TRBJ2-7, with 11 nucleotides matching TRBD2. This sequence was found in a woman younger than 35 with Graves' hyperthyroidism. DNA for the CDR3: TGTGCCAGCAGCTTACTGGCTAGCGGGAGGAACAGCTCCTACGAGCAGTACTTC. It specifies CASSLLASGRNSSYEQYF.